This is a list of T cell receptor beta chains from one sample in a study of T cells in Graves' hyperthyroidism and ophthalmopathy. TCRdb reanalysed the multiplex PCR reads using MiXCR and keeps one entry per CDR3 protein. Of over 250,000 distinct CDR3 sequences in the sample, 17% were seen once. Sequencing was performed on blood. Source of these receptors: a woman aged 55-69 years with Graves' ophthalmopathy. Each CDR3 is given with its conserved first and last residue. The D gene is left open where the match is weak. The size entry is marked missing in some rows and otherwise reads once, few, many or a size class.

D gene | J gene | clone size | V gene | CDR3 DNA | CDR3 protein
TRBD1 | TRBJ2-6 | few | TRBV24-1 | TGTGCCACCAGTGATAATACAGGGGCCACTGGGGCCAACGTCCTGACTTTC | CATSDNTGATGANVLTF
TRBD2 | TRBJ2-3 | NA | TRBV5-1 | TGCGCCAGCGCGACAAGCGGGGATTCAGATACGCAGTATTTT | CASATSGDSDTQYF
TRBD1 | TRBJ2-7 | few | TRBV5-1 | TGCGCCAGCAGCCGGGACAGGGACTACGAGCAGTACTTC | CASSRDRDYEQYF
NA | TRBJ2-7 | many | TRBV7-9 | TGTGCCAGCAGCTTAGGGCCAACCAACGAGCAGTACTTC | CASSLGPTNEQYF
NA | TRBJ2-2 | few | TRBV10-1 | TGCGCCAGCAGTGGTTCCGGGACCCTAAAGGGCGGGGAGCTGTTTTTT | CASSGSGTLKGGELFF
NA | TRBJ2-3 | many | TRBV12-3/TRBV12-4 | TGTGCCAGCAGCCGTGCCGGGACCTGGGCAGATACGCAGTATTTT | CASSRAGTWADTQYF
TRBD1 | TRBJ2-7 | many | TRBV4-1 | TGCGCCAGCAGCCAAGTAGGACAGGGCTCCTACGAGCAGTACTTC | CASSQVGQGSYEQYF
TRBD1 | TRBJ2-7 | many | TRBV5-1 | TGCGCCAGCAGGGACAGGGCGGCCTACGAGCAGTACTTC | CASRDRAAYEQYF
NA | TRBJ2-7 | many | TRBV7-2 | TGTGCCAGCAGCCCCGGGGCCTCATTCTACGAGCAGTACTTC | CASSPGASFYEQYF
NA | TRBJ1-5 | few | TRBV10-2 | TGCGCCAGCAGTGAGTGGTCCAGGGGTTTTCATCAGCCCCAGCATTTT | CASSEWSRGFHQPQHF
NA | TRBJ1-4 | many | TRBV7-9 | TGTGCCAGCAGCCCCGTCCCCACGCTAGGTGCAACTAATGAAAAACTGTTTTTT | CASSPVPTLGATNEKLFF
NA | TRBJ2-2 | many | TRBV11-3 | TGTGCCAGCAGCTTAGGATTGACCGGGGAGCTGTTTTTT | CASSLGLTGELFF
TRBD2 | TRBJ2-3 | many | TRBV7-6 | TGTGCCAGCAGCTTAGGGGGCGGGAGGGCCTTGGATACGCAGTATTTT | CASSLGGGRALDTQYF
NA | TRBJ2-7 | many | TRBV29-1 | TGCAGCGTTGTTGAGGGCTACGAGCAGTACTTC | CSVVEGYEQYF
TRBD2 | TRBJ2-7 | few | TRBV15 | TGTGCCACCAGTCTAGCGGGCAGCTCCTACGAGCAGTACTTC | CATSLAGSSYEQYF
NA | TRBJ1-1 | many | TRBV5-1 | TGCGCCAGCAGATCAACTGGGGGTAGCACTGAAGCTTTCTTT | CASRSTGGSTEAFF
TRBD1 | TRBJ2-2 | few | TRBV9 | TGTGCCAGCTGCCGGACAGGGGCTCGTCCCGGGGAGCTGTTTTTT | CASCRTGARPGELFF
NA | TRBJ1-1 | NA | TRBV10-2 | TGCGCCAGCAACTTCGCCGGAAGTATTGAAGCTTTCTTT | CASNFAGSIEAFF
NA | TRBJ1-3 | many | TRBV20-1 | TGCAGTGCCCGAAAAGGCTCTGGAAACACCATATATTTT | CSARKGSGNTIYF
TRBD1 | TRBJ1-2 | few | TRBV4-3 | TGCGCCAGCAGCCAAGTGACAGGGGCCGCCTATGGCTACACCTTC | CASSQVTGAAYGYTF
NA | TRBJ2-7 | many | TRBV7-8 | TGTGCCAGCAGCTTAGTAGGCCGGAACTCCTACGAGCAGTACTTC | CASSLVGRNSYEQYF
NA | TRBJ1-2 | few | TRBV12-3/TRBV12-4 | TGTGCCAGCAGTTTAACATATCCGGATAACTATGGCTACACCTTC | CASSLTYPDNYGYTF
NA | TRBJ1-1 | many | TRBV11-1 | TGTGCCAGCAGCTCGTGGGCAGATATCATGAACACTGAAGCTTTCTTT | CASSSWADIMNTEAFF
NA | TRBJ1-2 | NA | TRBV4-1 | TGCGCCAGCAGCCAAGATAACAGGCCCAGACGGGGCTACACCTTC | CASSQDNRPRRGYTF
NA | TRBJ2-7 | NA | TRBV19 | TGTGCCAGTAGTATTCCCACTGGGACACCCTATGAAAACTACGAGCAGTACTTC | CASSIPTGTPYENYEQYF
TRBD2 | TRBJ2-5 | many | TRBV27 | TGTGCCAGCAGTTTTACTTCAGGGACTCCGGGAGGCCAGTACTTC | CASSFTSGTPGGQYF
NA | TRBJ1-3 | NA | TRBV2 | TGTGCCAGCGCCTGGGGAGGGATTGGGAACACCATATATTTT | CASAWGGIGNTIYF
NA | TRBJ1-5 | many | TRBV6-2/TRBV6-3 | TGTGCCAGCAGTTATTGGACCGGCAATCAGCCCCAGCATTTT | CASSYWTGNQPQHF
TRBD1 | TRBJ1-2 | many | TRBV28 | TGTGCCAGCGGCCCGACAGGGGCTTCTAACTATGGCTACACCTTC | CASGPTGASNYGYTF
NA | TRBJ2-5 | many | TRBV11-2 | TGTGCCAGCAGCTACCTCCCCGGTTCGGACCCGTACTTC | CASSYLPGSDPYF
TRBD2 | TRBJ2-3 | few | TRBV4-1 | TGCGCCAGCAGCCGACGGGCTAGCGGGACCACAGATACGCAGTATTTT | CASSRRASGTTDTQYF
TRBD1 | TRBJ1-1 | few | TRBV14 | TGTGCCAGCAGCCAATATCAGGGGGCGATAAACACTGAAGCTTTCTTT | CASSQYQGAINTEAFF
NA | TRBJ1-1 | NA | TRBV7-2 | TGTGCCAGCAGCGACGGGGGACTCATGAACACTGAAGCTTTCTTT | CASSDGGLMNTEAFF
NA | TRBJ2-7 | NA | TRBV10-2 | TGCGCCAGCAGTGAAGAGTCCTCCTACGAGCAGTACTTC | CASSEESSYEQYF
NA | TRBJ2-7 | NA | TRBV20-1 | TGCAGTGCCCCCGCCAGGGCAGCAACCCCCTACGAGCAGTACTTC | CSAPARAATPYEQYF
TRBD1 | TRBJ2-1 | many | TRBV2 | TGTGCCACCACCCGGGACAGGATCTACAATGAGCAGTTCTTC | CATTRDRIYNEQFF
NA | TRBJ2-3 | NA | TRBV28 | TGTGCCAGCAGTTTGGAACAAGTGTGGGCTGGCACAGATACGCAGTATTTT | CASSLEQVWAGTDTQYF
TRBD1 | TRBJ2-5 | many | TRBV15 | TGTGCCACCAACCCAAAGACGACAGGGCAAGAGACCCAGTACTTC | CATNPKTTGQETQYF
NA | TRBJ1-2 | many | TRBV15 | TGTGCCACCAGCAGAGATACAGGGAGATACTATGGCTACACCTTC | CATSRDTGRYYGYTF